This T cell receptor (beta chain) was retrieved from a study of Graves' ophthalmopathy and Graves' hyperthyroidism. Study summary: The study drew peripheral blood at initial diagnosis, before any treatment.

The PBMCs were taken from approximately 9 ml of fresh peripheral blood. The V end lost 11 bases, the J end lost 5 bases, and 15 bases lay between the germline ends. CDR3 length equals 12 residues. The V gene's germline CDR1 is LNHDA and CDR2 SQIVND (reference sequence). Whole-study findings and limits: The model flagged ophthalmopathy progression at approximately 66% sensitivity and around 72% specificity. Most thyroid-expanded clonotypes exceeding 0.001 frequency were also found in blood.

This clonotype occurred many times. The antigen is not known. CDR3 regions of TCR beta were amplified from RNA transcripts. Following a first-round RT-PCR that used HTBI primers, a second-round multiplex PCR was carried out. In TCRdb, the multiplex PCR reads were re-called with MiXCR into one record per CDR3 protein. The table records some 210,000 distinct CDR3 sequences, 29% of them present only once. The chain is built from TRBV19 and TRBJ1-1, with D unresolved. The origin of this receptor is a man over 45 with Graves' ophthalmopathy. The material sequenced was peripheral blood. The CDR3 DNA reads as TGTGCCGTTCGGCAGCGCTTTACTGAAGCTTTCTTT. Its protein product is CAVRQRFTEAFF.